In this sample, the clone carrying this TCR beta chain turned up a few times. What it binds is not known. The sample originates from a study of beta chain features in type 1 diabetes. Study-level results: There was a moderate but significant shortening of TCRB CDR3s in all four CD4+ subsets of Type 1 diabetes patients.

This CDR3 has 14 residues. Trimming removed 6 bases from V and 1 base from J, with 11 bases in between. CDR1 and CDR2 from the germline V gene are MNHEY and SMNVEV (reference sequence). What was sequenced were expressed TCRB transcripts, since all of the isolated RNA had been reverse transcribed. The assay was immunoSEQ multiplex PCR, and TCRdb's table has in-frame clones only and misses some. The data contain hundreds of thousands of clones, roughly a tenth of them singletons. The TCR comes from a man younger than 40 with type 1 diabetes. The V call is TRBV27, the J call TRBJ2-3; D possibly corresponds to TRBD1 (5 bases). Source material: central memory CD4+ T cells from blood. The CDR3 is CASRTVQGTDTQYF. The CDR3 DNA sequence: TGTGCCAGCAGGACCGTACAGGGCACAGATACGCAGTATTTT.